This is a list of T cell receptor beta chains from one sample in a study of fetal regulatory T cell absence and autoimmunity. Data came from immunoSEQ multiplex PCR; TCRdb stores just in-frame clones and leaves some out. The sample includes 85,000 to 100,000 clones, approximately 75% of them seen just once. Sample: pancreas tissue. These receptors came from a male donor with IPEX syndrome. The CDR3 runs from the conserved cysteine through the conserved F or W. A D gene is named only where the DNA matches it firmly. Clone size appears in some rows only: once, few, many, or a class for an expanded clone.

-	-	TRBV7-9	TRBJ1-2	CASSLKAEGDYGYTF	TGTGCCAGCAGCCTAAAAGCAGAGGGGGACTATGGCTACACCTTC
-	-	TRBV13	TRBJ2-3	CASSPRQSSSTDTQYF	TGTGCCAGCAGCCCGAGACAGAGCTCTAGCACAGATACGCAGTATTTT
once	-	TRBV5-1	TRBJ2-7	CASSLGGRSSYEQYF	TGCGCCAGCAGCTTGGGGGGCCGATCCTCCTACGAGCAGTACTTC
-	-	TRBV19	TRBJ1-1	CASKERGESEAFF	TGTGCCAGTAAGGAGAGAGGGGAAAGTGAAGCTTTCTTT
-	-	TRBV4-2	TRBJ2-2	CASSQVDGGELFF	TGTGCCAGCAGCCAAGTCGACGGGGGGGAGCTGTTTTTT
-	-	TRBV5-1	TRBJ2-7	CASSSTASYEQYF	TGCGCCAGCAGCTCGACGGCTTCCTACGAGCAGTACTTC
-	-	TRBV19	TRBJ1-1	CASSIDRGNTEAFF	TGTGCCAGTAGTATAGACAGGGGGAACACTGAAGCTTTCTTT
-	-	TRBV5-4	TRBJ2-1	CASSLWAGEYNEQFF	TGTGCCAGCAGCTTGTGGGCAGGAGAATACAATGAGCAGTTCTTC
few	-	TRBV4-1	TRBJ1-5	CASSQDLGGHVLNQPQHF	TGCGCCAGCAGCCAAGATCTAGGGGGACACGTACTTAATCAGCCCCAGCATTTT
-	TRBD1	TRBV9	TRBJ2-7	CASSVGTGLHEQYF	TGTGCCAGCAGCGTAGGGACAGGTTTACACGAGCAGTACTTC
-	TRBD1	TRBV10-3	TRBJ2-5	CAIRTGGETQYF	TGTGCCATCAGGACAGGGGGCGAGACCCAGTACTTC
-	-	TRBV6-6	TRBJ1-5	CASSYGQGGQPQHF	TGTGCCAGCAGTTACGGGCAGGGCGGCCAGCCCCAGCATTTT
few	-	TRBV25-1	TRBJ1-2	CASSVGNYGYTF	TGTGCCAGCAGTGTGGGTAACTATGGCTACACCTTC
-	-	TRBV29-1	TRBJ2-3	CSVDPIDTQYF	TGCAGCGTTGATCCCATAGATACGCAGTATTTT
-	-	TRBV9	TRBJ2-6	CASSVASSGANVLTF	TGTGCCAGCAGCGTAGCGTCCTCTGGGGCCAACGTCCTGACTTTC
-	TRBD1	TRBV19	TRBJ1-6	CASSMGWTGNSPLHF	TGTGCCAGTAGTATGGGGTGGACAGGAAATTCACCCCTCCACTTT
-	-	TRBV20-1	TRBJ1-1	CSARQNTEAFF	TGCAGTGCTAGGCAGAACACTGAAGCTTTCTTT
once	TRBD2	TRBV7-9	TRBJ2-1	CASSPGFSGRSYNEQFF	TGTGCCAGCAGCCCCGGGTTTAGCGGGCGCTCCTACAATGAGCAGTTCTTC
-	-	TRBV4-3	TRBJ2-1	CASSQELGASNEQFF	TGCGCCAGCAGCCAAGAATTGGGGGCGTCGAATGAGCAGTTCTTC
-	-	TRBV12-5	TRBJ2-7	CASGLVGYEQYF	TGTGCTAGTGGTTTGGTAGGGTACGAGCAGTACTTC
few	-	TRBV15	TRBJ2-7	CATSSSFAYEQYF	TGTGCCACCAGCAGCTCATTCGCCTACGAGCAGTACTTC
-	TRBD1	TRBV12-5	TRBJ2-7	CASGFPGQGAYEQYF	TGTGCTAGTGGTTTCCCGGGACAGGGGGCCTACGAGCAGTACTTC
-	TRBD1	TRBV12-5	TRBJ1-2	CASGPRTGAHGYTF	TGTGCTAGTGGTCCGCGGACAGGGGCACATGGCTACACCTTC
-	-	TRBV9	TRBJ1-1	CASSLSGQYTEAFF	TGTGCCAGCAGCCTTTCGGGACAATACACTGAAGCTTTCTTT
-	-	TRBV4-1	TRBJ2-7	CASSLRLDYEQYF	TGCGCCAGCAGCCTAAGATTAGACTACGAGCAGTACTTC
-	TRBD2	TRBV19	TRBJ2-3	CASSIGLAGGPDTQYF	TGTGCCAGTAGTATCGGACTAGCGGGAGGGCCAGATACGCAGTATTTT
-	-	TRBV29-1	TRBJ1-3	CSVEDPNSGNTIYF	TGCAGCGTTGAAGACCCAAACTCTGGAAACACCATATATTTT
-	-	TRBV5-1	TRBJ1-4	CASRSSNNEKLFF	TGCGCCAGCAGAAGTAGTAACAATGAAAAACTGTTTTTT
-	-	TRBV10-3	TRBJ2-7	CAISLTGRHYEQYF	TGTGCCATCAGCTTAACAGGGAGGCACTACGAGCAGTACTTC
few	TRBD1	TRBV2	TRBJ1-2	CATPDRGYGYTF	TGTGCCACCCCGGACAGGGGGTATGGCTACACCTTC
-	-	TRBV7-8	TRBJ1-1	CASSFGGVEAFF	TGTGCCAGCTCCTTCGGAGGGGTAGAAGCTTTCTTT
-	-	TRBV5-4	TRBJ2-7	CASSLGGHEQYF	TGTGCCAGCAGCCTCGGAGGCCACGAGCAGTACTTC
-	TRBD2	TRBV19	TRBJ2-3	CASSTPLLAGGPDTQYF	TGTGCCAGTAGTACCCCACTACTAGCGGGGGGCCCAGATACGCAGTATTTT
-	TRBD2	TRBV5-4	TRBJ2-3	CASSSGATGLGTDTQYF	TGTGCCAGCAGTTCAGGGGCGACGGGACTAGGCACAGATACGCAGTATTTT
few	TRBD1	TRBV9	TRBJ2-7	CASSVAGTGPYEQYF	TGTGCCAGCAGCGTAGCTGGGACAGGGCCCTACGAGCAGTACTTC
-	-	TRBV11-3	TRBJ1-1	CASSLAGRNTEAFF	TGTGCCAGCAGCTTAGCGGGCAGGAACACTGAAGCTTTCTTT
-	-	TRBV4-1	TRBJ2-7	CASSQGRFGVKDTPYEQYF	TGCGCCAGCAGCCAAGGGAGGTTTGGGGTAAAGGATACCCCCTACGAGCAGTACTTC
few	TRBD2	TRBV6-1	TRBJ2-7	CASILAGAAYEQYF	TGTGCCAGCATACTAGCGGGGGCAGCCTACGAGCAGTACTTC
once	-	TRBV6-5	TRBJ1-1	CASSYTVPGGTEAFF	TGTGCCAGCAGTTACACGGTGCCCGGGGGCACTGAAGCTTTCTTT
few	TRBD1	TRBV6-1	TRBJ1-2	CATTGTGNYGYTF	TGTGCCACCACCGGGACAGGGAACTATGGCTACACCTTC
-	TRBD2	TRBV9	TRBJ2-3	CASSVGLAGADTQYF	TGTGCCAGCAGCGTAGGACTAGCGGGGGCAGATACGCAGTATTTT
-	TRBD1	TRBV5-1	TRBJ1-2	CTSSSPGQVFGYTF	TGCACCAGCAGTTCTCCGGGACAGGTTTTTGGCTACACCTTC
once	-	TRBV25-1	TRBJ2-1	CASSLPDNEQFF	TGTGCCAGCAGCCTCCCAGACAATGAGCAGTTCTTC
few	-	TRBV6-1	TRBJ2-7	CASSEEPSASYEQYF	TGTGCCAGCAGTGAAGAGCCTAGCGCGTCCTACGAGCAGTACTTC
-	-	TRBV27	TRBJ1-5	CASSWNQPQHF	TGTGCCAGCAGTTGGAATCAGCCCCAGCATTTT
once	TRBD1	TRBV6-1	TRBJ2-7	CASNHLQGLEQYF	TGTGCCAGCAACCACCTACAGGGGTTGGAGCAGTACTTC
many	-	TRBV18	TRBJ2-4	CASSPQRGSKNIQYF	TGTGCCAGCTCACCACAGAGGGGTTCCAAAAACATTCAGTACTTC
-	TRBD2	TRBV15	TRBJ2-5	CATSGPRGDGETQYF	TGTGCCACCAGCGGACCCCGGGGGGATGGAGAGACCCAGTACTTC